This passage covers 2 T cell receptor beta chains from one sample sequenced in a study of cytomegalovirus exposure and HLA in healthy donors (dated by TCRdb to 2017 to 2019). The library came from the immunoSEQ multiplex PCR assay. A mixture of 60 forward primers for TCR Vbeta segments and 13 reverse primers for TCR Jbeta segments was used in the multiplex PCR. Held by TCRdb, this immuneACCESS table contains in-frame sequences only and omits some clones. Under half of the omission traces to an unresolved V gene where checked; the cause of the rest is unknown. This sample comprises around 130,000 clones, 80% of them detected only once. Under 4.5% of the sample comes from the top ten. The sequenced material came from PBMCs. The receptors come from a middle-aged woman in good health and CMV-seronegative.

The CDR3 nucleotides are TGTGCCAGCAGCTCCACTAAGCCGGCACACGAGCAGTACTTC. Encoded protein: CASSSTKPAHEQYF. This chain uses TRBV13 with TRBJ2-7; D is uncertain. Per the germline V gene, CDR1 is PRHDT and CDR2 is FYEKMQ (reference sequence). The length of the CDR3 is 14 residues. V dropped 4 bases and J dropped 5 bases, with 15 bases sitting between them.

The J gene is TRBJ2-3, the V gene TRBV6-6, with 11 bases fitting TRBD2. Germline assignment: CDR1 MNHNY and CDR2 SVGAGI (reference sequence). This CDR3 has 16 residues. Losses at the gene ends were 6 bases for V and 0 bases for J; bases not matched to a gene: 5. The CDR3 is CASRGTSGPSTDTQYF. CDR3 DNA sequence: TGTGCCAGCAGAGGGACTAGCGGACCTAGCACAGATACGCAGTATTTT.